The 4 T cell receptor beta chains presented below share a single source sample, sequenced in a study of blood T cell repertoires in COVID-19. Produced via immunoSEQ multiplex PCR; TCRdb's table is partial and in-frame only. The sample lists approximately 140,000 clones, around 84% occurring once. What was sequenced was peripheral blood. All receptors come from a human donor in a cohort sampled during active COVID-19.

J is TRBJ2-7 and V is TRBV4-1, with D tentatively TRBD1 (6 bases). Germline assignment: CDR1 MGHRA and CDR2 YSYEKL. V lost 0 bases, J lost 7 bases, and 16 bases lay in between. The CDR3 has 15 residues. The CDR3, as DNA: TGCGCCAGCAGCCAAGATAGGGGGATAACGGGAGAGCAGTACTTC. Protein sequence: CASSQDRGITGEQYF.

V gene TRBV11-3 combines with J gene TRBJ1-1; tentatively, D is TRBD1 (5 bases). CDR1 SGHNT and CDR2 YENEEA come from the germline V gene. Between the trimmed V and J ends, which lost 5 bases and 1 base, there was a span of 11 bases. The CDR3 extends over 14 amino acids. The CDR3 bases are TGTGCCAGCAGCCCCAGGGCAGGGAACACTGAAGCTTTCTTT. This codes for CASSPRAGNTEAFF.

The genes are TRBV19 and TRBJ1-2; tentative D call: TRBD1 (5 bases). The V end was cut by 7 bases, the J end by 2 bases, with 14 bases between. The CDR3 has 14 amino acids. From germline, CDR1 is LNHDA and CDR2 SQIVND (reference sequence). The CDR3 sequence is CASTPGSGNYGYTF. CDR3 DNA sequence: TGTGCCAGTACACCCGGGTCAGGGAACTATGGCTACACCTTC.

A few counts support this clone. The V gene is TRBV19, the J gene TRBJ1-1; the match to TRBD1 covers 9 bases. The germline CDR1 and CDR2 sequences are LNHDA and SQIVND (reference sequence). The CDR3 has 13 amino acids. V was pared by 6 bases and J by 9 bases, with 8 bases of the junction left unmatched. DNA for the CDR3: TGTGCCAGTAGGGGACAGGGAGAAGGGAAAGCTTTCTTT. This translates into CASRGQGEGKAFF.